This TCR beta chain was obtained from a study of cytomegalovirus exposure and HLA in healthy donors. For the study at large: About 80 million unique TCR sequences came from HLA-typed donors in an early release. The study, taken as a whole, reports: A later analysis, which compared TCR beta chains of equal frequency, found the HLA-associated ones more clonally expanded. Researchers reportedly found TCR beta sequences accurately predicted most subjects' HLA-A and HLA-B alleles.

60 Vbeta and 13 Jbeta primers were used in PCR. Profiled with immunoSEQ multiplex PCR; TCRdb holds only in-frame clones, not every one. The sample carries 80,000 to 95,000 clones, approximately 86% recorded once. Trimming shortened V by 3 bases and J by 7 bases, and 16 bases separated the two germline ends. Per the germline V gene, CDR1 is GTSNPN and CDR2 is SVGIG (reference sequence). The CDR3 totals 15 residues. As regards this clone: The target antigen is unknown.

V and J are TRBV30 and TRBJ1-6; the D gene is possibly TRBD1 (5 bases). This sequence originates from a man aged 25 to 45 in good health and CMV-seropositive. The sequenced sample consisted of PBMCs. The CDR3 loop reads CAWRGVRVRNSPLHF. DNA for the CDR3: TGTGCCTGGAGAGGGGTCAGGGTTCGAAATTCACCCCTCCACTTT.